The sample holds a few counts of the clone carrying this T cell receptor beta chain. The data belong to a study of response to subunit inactivated influenza vaccine. CDR1 MNHNS and CDR2 SASEGT come from the germline V gene. This CDR3 has 15 residues. V shed 5 bases, J shed 4 bases, and the junction held 7 bases outside the gene matches. TCRdb independently ran MiXCR on the RT-PCR reads; one entry per CDR3 protein. The data hold some 570,000 distinct CDR3 sequences, with around 10% observed a single time. These same data were also listed under a study on T cells expressing NK-cell markers. That source notes: The authors made TCR beta cDNA libraries by 5'RACE template switching. This switching added a universal primer site and UMIs.

V and J are TRBV6-1 and TRBJ2-7; 11 bases are a match to TRBD2. This TCR came from a man aged 45 to 65 who received an inactivated influenza vaccine. Sample: PBMCs from blood, taken on the day of vaccination. This chain's CDR3 is CASSLPGTSGYEQYF. CDR3 DNA: TGTGCCAGCAGTCTCCCCGGGACTAGCGGATACGAGCAGTACTTC.